What follows are 28 T cell receptor beta chains derived from one specimen sequenced in a study of technical replicates of blood from a few donors. Profiling relied on immunoSEQ multiplex PCR, and the TCRdb table lists in-frame clones only, not all of them. The top ten hold 0.39% of the sample, which has approximately 50,000 clones, around 95% seen once. The sample comprised T cells isolated from PBMCs. These receptor sequences come from a human donor in good health.

The CDR3 nucleotides are TGTGCCAGCAGCTTGGGACAGGCGCCTGAAGCTTTCTTT. It is translated as CASSLGQAPEAFF. The J gene is TRBJ1-1, the V gene TRBV5-6; tentatively, D is TRBD1 (6 bases). CDR3 length: 13 residues. Germline-derived CDR1 and CDR2 are SGHDT and YYEEEE. V was cut by 0 bases and J by 6 bases, with 9 bases left in between.

V usage is TRBV9 and J usage is TRBJ2-7; TRBD2 might be the D (6 bases). Germline values: CDR1 SGDLS, CDR2 YYNGEE. This CDR3 is built from 15 residues. The germline V and J ends were trimmed by 0 bases and 0 bases, with 10 bases remaining between them. The DNA of the CDR3 is TGTGCCAGCAGCGTAGAACCGACTAGCTCCTACGAGCAGTACTTC. Its protein product is CASSVEPTSSYEQYF.

The chain links TRBV11-2 to TRBJ2-7, with D perhaps TRBD2 (5 bases). Trimming cost V 8 bases and J 2 bases, with 13 bases left between them. CDR1 and CDR2 from the germline V gene are SGHAT and FQNNGV. The CDR3 spans 13 residues. The CDR3 region has the DNA TGTGCCAGCGGGAGACGGATGACCTACGAGCAGTACTTC. Translated, it gives CASGRRMTYEQYF.

The V call is TRBV7-2, the J call TRBJ2-7; 10 bases are shared with TRBD2. Looked up from germline, CDR1 is SGHTA and CDR2 is FQGNSA. The CDR3 contains 14 residues. Trimming took 6 bases from V and 6 from J; bases not matched to a gene: 8. The CDR3 here is CASSPLAGVSEQYF. Written as DNA, the CDR3 is TGTGCCAGCAGTCCGCTAGCGGGAGTGAGCGAGCAGTACTTC.

V gene TRBV2 combines with J gene TRBJ2-3; no definite D call. The CDR3 consists of 14 residues. V shed 6 bases and J shed 2 bases, with 12 bases lying between them. Germline V CDR1 and CDR2: SNHLY, FYNNEI. DNA for the CDR3: TGTGCCAGCAGGGTTAGCTTCACCACAGATACGCAGTATTTT. The encoded protein is CASRVSFTTDTQYF.

V and J are TRBV25-1 and TRBJ2-7; no firm D call. Germline V lookup: CDR1 MGHDK, CDR2 SYGVNS. The ends were cut back, 4 bases at V and 1 base at J, with 5 bases in the middle. The CDR3 is made up of 12 amino acids. The CDR3, as DNA: TGTGCCAGCAGTGTCTCTTCCTACGAGCAGTACTTC. Translation: CASSVSSYEQYF.

The chain links TRBV4-3 to TRBJ1-2, with D perhaps matching TRBD1 (6 bases). This CDR3 is 19 amino acids long. CDR1 and CDR2 from the germline V gene are LGHNA and YSLEER. The V end was cut by 3 bases, the J end by 2 bases, with 25 bases between. This CDR3 is CASSHSYLKPGHPNYGYTF. The CDR3 bases are TGCGCCAGCAGCCATTCCTACCTGAAACCGGGACATCCCAACTATGGCTACACCTTC.

The CDR3 nucleotides read TGTGCCAGCAGCCGGACCCCTACAGGGGGAAGATACTCCTACGAGCAGTACTTC. Its protein product is CASSRTPTGGRYSYEQYF. The V and J genes are TRBV11-3 and TRBJ2-7, with 8 bases lining up with TRBD1. The V and J ends lost 5 bases and 0 bases, in that order; junction bases with no gene match: 15. The CDR3 sequence is 18 residues long. Germline CDR1 and CDR2: SGHNT and YENEEA.

The gene calls are TRBV19 and TRBJ2-7, with 8 bases aligning to TRBD1. The CDR3 loop spans 14 amino acids. Germline trimming cut 4 bases from V and 2 bases from J; bases unmatched to any gene: 4. Germline CDR1 LNHDA, CDR2 SQIVND (reference sequence). CDR3 in amino acids: CASSTTGDTYEQYF. As DNA, the CDR3 is TGTGCCAGTAGTACGACAGGGGATACCTACGAGCAGTACTTC.

The V gene is TRBV30, the J gene TRBJ2-1; 11 positions match TRBD2. V lost 3 bases and J lost 6; bases outside the gene matches: 7. The V gene's germline CDR1 is GTSNPN and CDR2 SVGIG (reference sequence). The CDR3 extends over 15 amino acids. The CDR3 is CAWRILAGVRNEQFF. CDR3 sequence (DNA): TGTGCCTGGAGAATACTAGCGGGAGTGCGCAATGAGCAGTTCTTC.

The chain joins TRBV9 to TRBJ2-3; 7 positions agree with TRBD2. This CDR3 comprises 16 residues. J gave up 3 bases and V 2 bases, and 9 bases lay outside the gene matches. Looked up from germline, CDR1 is SGDLS and CDR2 is YYNGEE. CDR3 protein: CASSVPGEGLTDTQYF. CDR3 nucleotide sequence: TGTGCCAGCAGCGTCCCGGGGGAGGGGTTAACAGATACGCAGTATTTT.

The chain carries TRBV19 and TRBJ2-7; TRBD2 aligns across 12 bases. The CDR3 spans 15 residues. The trim removed 5 bases at V and 1 base at J, leaving 3 bases unmatched. CDR1 and CDR2 (germline): LNHDA, SQIVND (reference sequence). CDR3 in DNA: TGTGCCAGTAGTTCAGGACTAGCGGGATCCTACGAGCAGTACTTC. Protein sequence: CASSSGLAGSYEQYF.

V and J are TRBV4-3 and TRBJ1-1; TRBD1 matches at 7 bases. The CDR3 loop spans 13 amino acids. Germline V gene sequence: CDR1 LGHNA, CDR2 YSLEER. Germline trimming cut 2 bases from V and 8 bases from J; bases unmatched to any gene: 5. As DNA, the CDR3 is TGCGCCAGCAGCCAACCGGGACAGAGGGAAGCTTTCTTT. Translating it yields CASSQPGQREAFF.

The CDR3 DNA is TGTGCCAGCAGTAAAGAGCCGGAGACCCAGTACTTC. Translation: CASSKEPETQYF. The rearrangement links TRBV5-4 to TRBJ2-5; D unresolved. This CDR3 region has 12 residues. Germline CDR1 reads SGHNT; CDR2 reads YYREEE (reference sequence). V was clipped by 5 bases and J by 5 bases, with 10 bases between them.

This rearrangement joins TRBV4-1 to TRBJ1-2, with 8 bases identical to TRBD1. This CDR3 is built from 16 residues. J gave up 1 base and V 1 base, and 5 bases lay outside the gene matches. In germline, CDR1 is MGHRA, CDR2 YSYEKL. Here the CDR3 DNA reads TGCGCCAGCAGCCAAGGGACAGGGTCGTTTAACTATGGCTACACCTTC. This gives the protein CASSQGTGSFNYGYTF.

This chain uses TRBV7-9 with TRBJ1-3; a weak D match, TRBD1 (6 bases). V was cut by 5 bases and J by 15 bases, with 20 bases left in between. The CDR3 is 13 residues long. Germline-derived CDR1 and CDR2 are SEHNR and FQNEAQ (reference sequence). The DNA for the CDR3 is TGTGCCAGCAGCCTGCTACTATGGGACACCGCATATTTT. Amino acids: CASSLLLWDTAYF.

The chain combines TRBV10-3 with TRBJ1-1, with 7 bases aligning to TRBD1. The CDR3 covers 13 residues. Germline CDR1 is ENHRY and CDR2 is SYGVKD. Trimming removed 6 bases from V and 3 bases from J; junction bases left unmatched: 4. CDR3 in DNA: TGTGCCATCAGATCTACAGGGGACACTGAAGCTTTCTTT. Protein: CAIRSTGDTEAFF.

The chain combines TRBV19 with TRBJ2-7; 9 bases align to TRBD2. Germline-derived CDR1 and CDR2 are LNHDA and SQIVND (reference sequence). J gave up 4 bases and V 1 base, and 5 bases lay outside the gene matches. The CDR3 has 15 amino acids. The CDR3 DNA is TGTGCCAGTAGTATAGGTAGCGGGAGTCTGTACGAGCAGTACTTC. Translated: CASSIGSGSLYEQYF.

The chain uses TRBV25-1 and TRBJ1-1; D unresolved. The V end lost 9 bases, the J end lost 1 base, and 12 bases lay between the germline ends. The CDR3 runs to 13 residues. Germline CDR1 reads MGHDK; CDR2 reads SYGVNS. In DNA, the CDR3 is TGTGCCAGTGGAAGGGAGACGAACACTGAAGCTTTCTTT. Encoded protein: CASGRETNTEAFF.

This clone was picked up one time. The chain joins TRBV9 to TRBJ1-1, with TRBD1 matching 7 bases. The CDR3 extends over 14 amino acids. Trimming took 4 bases from V and 3 from J; bases not matched to a gene: 6. Germline CDR1 SGDLS, CDR2 YYNGEE. CDR3 in DNA: TGTGCCAGCAGCTCAGGGGGAACGTACACTGAAGCTTTCTTT. This sequence encodes CASSSGGTYTEAFF.

V usage is TRBV9 and J usage is TRBJ1-1, with 8 bases that match TRBD1. J was trimmed by 6 bases and V by 4 bases; bases with no gene match: 8. The CDR3 consists of 14 residues. The germline V gene has CDR1 SGDLS and CDR2 YYNGEE. The CDR3 loop is CASSLTGGIPEAFF. The DNA of the CDR3 is TGTGCCAGCAGCCTTACAGGGGGGATCCCTGAAGCTTTCTTT.

To note about this clone: In the same sample, other DNA sequences code for this CDR3. This rearrangement joins TRBV6-5 to TRBJ1-1; D gene ambiguous. The V end lost 4 bases, the J end lost 5 bases, and 8 bases lay between the germline ends. The CDR3 spans 12 residues. Per germline, CDR1 MNHEY and CDR2 SVGAGI. The CDR3 protein is CASSSLYTEAFF. In nucleotides, the CDR3 is TGTGCCAGCAGTTCCCTTTATACTGAAGCTTTCTTT.

This chain joins TRBV27 and TRBJ1-2, with D unresolved. Between the trimmed V and J ends, which lost 4 bases and 0 bases, there was a span of 9 bases. The CDR3 contains 14 residues. Germline CDR1 MNHEY, CDR2 SMNVEV (reference sequence). In DNA, the CDR3 is TGTGCCAGCAGTTCCGGGGTCACTAACTATGGCTACACCTTC. It yields the protein CASSSGVTNYGYTF.

This clone has only one observation. This chain uses TRBV19 with TRBJ1-1; 7 bases agree with TRBD1. Trimming at V came to 7 bases and at J to 5 bases, leaving 4 bases not matched to a gene. The CDR3 contains 12 residues. Looked up from germline, CDR1 is LNHDA and CDR2 is SQIVND (reference sequence). CDR3 in DNA: TGTGCCAGTAAGGAGGGGGCAACTGAAGCTTTCTTT. Its translation is CASKEGATEAFF.

The chain recombines TRBV25-1 with TRBJ1-2, with unresolved D. The V gene's germline CDR1 is MGHDK and CDR2 SYGVNS. The CDR3 consists of 14 residues. Trimming took 6 bases from V and 3 from J, leaving 14 bases between them. As DNA, the CDR3 is TGTGCCAGCAGGGCAATGGGCAGCTACTATGGCTACACCTTC. It translates to CASRAMGSYYGYTF.

The V gene is TRBV9, the J gene TRBJ1-1; no clear D. This CDR3 has 14 residues. Germline assignment: CDR1 SGDLS and CDR2 YYNGEE. The V end was cut by 2 bases, the J end by 0 bases, with 8 bases between. The CDR3: CASSVTILNTEAFF. The CDR3 region has the DNA TGTGCCAGCAGCGTGACAATTCTGAACACTGAAGCTTTCTTT.

This chain joins TRBV5-1 and TRBJ1-1, with D perhaps matching TRBD1 (5 bases). The V end lost 5 bases, the J end lost 1 base, and 9 bases lay between the germline ends. Germline CDR1 is SGHRS and CDR2 is YFSETQ. The CDR3 extends over 13 amino acids. CDR3 bases: TGCGCCAGCAGGGGGGGATCGAACACTGAAGCTTTCTTT. Translation: CASRGGSNTEAFF.

V is TRBV28 and J is TRBJ1-2; 9 positions agree with TRBD1. The CDR3 sequence is 17 residues long. Germline assignment: CDR1 MDHEN and CDR2 SYDVKM. Trimming cost V 5 bases and J 5 bases; bases outside gene matches: 15. CDR3 in amino acids: CASSTFWTGENSYGYTF. In DNA form, the CDR3 reads TGTGCCAGCAGTACCTTTTGGACAGGGGAAAACTCTTATGGCTACACCTTC.